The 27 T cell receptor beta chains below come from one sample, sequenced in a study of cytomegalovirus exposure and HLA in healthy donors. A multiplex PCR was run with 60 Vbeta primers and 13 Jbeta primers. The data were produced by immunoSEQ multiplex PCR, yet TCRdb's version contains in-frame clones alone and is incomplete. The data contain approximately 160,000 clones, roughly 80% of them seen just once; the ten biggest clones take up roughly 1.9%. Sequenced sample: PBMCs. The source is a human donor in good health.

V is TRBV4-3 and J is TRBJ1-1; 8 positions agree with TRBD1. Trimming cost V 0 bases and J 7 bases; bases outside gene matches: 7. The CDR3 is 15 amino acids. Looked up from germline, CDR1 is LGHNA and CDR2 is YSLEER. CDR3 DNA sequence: TGCGCCAGCAGCCAAGAACCACAGGGGGGTAGTGAAGCTTTCTTT. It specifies CASSQEPQGGSEAFF.

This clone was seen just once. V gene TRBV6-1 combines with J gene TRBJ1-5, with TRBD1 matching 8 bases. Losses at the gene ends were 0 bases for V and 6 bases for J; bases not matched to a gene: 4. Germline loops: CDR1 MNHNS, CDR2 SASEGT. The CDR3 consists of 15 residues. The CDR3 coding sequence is TGTGCCAGCAGTGAAGCGACAGGGGACGGTCAGCCCCAGCATTTT. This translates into CASSEATGDGQPQHF.

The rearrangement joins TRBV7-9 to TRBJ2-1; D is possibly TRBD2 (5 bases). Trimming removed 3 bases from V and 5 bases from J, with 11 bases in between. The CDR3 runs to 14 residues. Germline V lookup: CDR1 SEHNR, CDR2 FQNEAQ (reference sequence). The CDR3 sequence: CASSLVDLNNEQFF. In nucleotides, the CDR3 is TGTGCCAGCAGCTTGGTGGACTTAAACAATGAGCAGTTCTTC.

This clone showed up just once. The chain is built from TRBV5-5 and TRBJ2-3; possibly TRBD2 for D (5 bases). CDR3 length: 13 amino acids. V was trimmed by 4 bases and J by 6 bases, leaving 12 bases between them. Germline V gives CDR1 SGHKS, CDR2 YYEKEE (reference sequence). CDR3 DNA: TGTGCCAGCAGCCCAGGCGGCGGGGATACGCAGTATTTT. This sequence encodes CASSPGGGDTQYF. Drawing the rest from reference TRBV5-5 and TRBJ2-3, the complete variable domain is DAGVTQSPTHLIKTRGQQVTLRCSPISGHKSVSWYQQVLGQGPQFIFQYYEKEERGRGNFPDRFSARQFPNYSSELNVNALLLGDSALYLCASSPGGGDTQYFGPGTRLTVL.

CDR3 protein: CASSRRDRSSGNTIYF. CDR3 nucleotide sequence: TGTGCCAGCAGCCGTCGGGACAGGAGCTCTGGAAACACCATATATTTT. The J gene is TRBJ1-3, the V gene TRBV7-2, with 8 bases matching TRBD1. The CDR3 extends over 16 amino acids. Germline CDR1 is SGHTA and CDR2 is FQGNSA. V lost 5 bases, J lost 0 bases, and 6 bases stayed unmatched.

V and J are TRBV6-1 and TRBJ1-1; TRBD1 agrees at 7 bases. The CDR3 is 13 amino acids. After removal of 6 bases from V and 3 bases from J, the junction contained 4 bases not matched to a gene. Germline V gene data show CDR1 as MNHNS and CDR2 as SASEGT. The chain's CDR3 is CASRGTEYTEAFF. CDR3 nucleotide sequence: TGTGCCAGCAGAGGGACAGAGTACACTGAAGCTTTCTTT.

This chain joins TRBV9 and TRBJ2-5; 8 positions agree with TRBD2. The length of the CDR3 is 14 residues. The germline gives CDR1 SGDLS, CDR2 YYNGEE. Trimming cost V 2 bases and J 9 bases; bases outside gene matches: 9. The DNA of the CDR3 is TGTGCCAGCAGCGTCGGGGGGGCTCGGGAGGCCCAGTACTTC. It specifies CASSVGGAREAQYF. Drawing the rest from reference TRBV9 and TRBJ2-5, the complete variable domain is DSGVTQTPKHLITATGQRVTLRCSPRSGDLSVYWYQQSLDQGLQFLIQYYNGEERAKGNILERFSAQQFPDLHSELNLSSLELGDSALYFCASSVGGAREAQYFGPGTRLLVL.

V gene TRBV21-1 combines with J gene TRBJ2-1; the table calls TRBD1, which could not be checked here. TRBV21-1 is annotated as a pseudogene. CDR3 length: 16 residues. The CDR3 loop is CASSTTGHESYNEQFF. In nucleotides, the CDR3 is TGTGCCAGCAGCACTACGGGACACGAATCCTACAATGAGCAGTTCTTC.

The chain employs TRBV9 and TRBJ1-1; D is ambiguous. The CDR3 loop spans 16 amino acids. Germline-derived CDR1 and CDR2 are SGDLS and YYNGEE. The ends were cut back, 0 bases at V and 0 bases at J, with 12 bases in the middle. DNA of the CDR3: TGTGCCAGCAGCGTAGGAGAAGGAGAGATGAACACTGAAGCTTTCTTT. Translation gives CASSVGEGEMNTEAFF.

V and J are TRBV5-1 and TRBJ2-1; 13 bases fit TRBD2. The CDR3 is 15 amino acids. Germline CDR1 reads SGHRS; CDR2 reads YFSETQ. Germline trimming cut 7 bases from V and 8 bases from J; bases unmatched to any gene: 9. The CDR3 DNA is TGCGCCAGCGGGTCTACTAGCGGGGGGGCCCATGAGCAGTTCTTC. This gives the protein CASGSTSGGAHEQFF.

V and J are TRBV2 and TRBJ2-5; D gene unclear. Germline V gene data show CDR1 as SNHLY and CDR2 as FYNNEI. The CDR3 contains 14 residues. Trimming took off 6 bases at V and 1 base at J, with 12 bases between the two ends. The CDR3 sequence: CASSSVVAQETQYF. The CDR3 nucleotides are TGTGCCAGCAGCTCGGTGGTAGCCCAAGAGACCCAGTACTTC.

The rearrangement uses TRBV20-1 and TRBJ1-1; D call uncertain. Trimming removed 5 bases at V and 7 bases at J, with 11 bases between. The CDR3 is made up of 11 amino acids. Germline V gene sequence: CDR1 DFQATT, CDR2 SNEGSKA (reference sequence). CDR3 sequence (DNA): TGCAGTGCTCCGAGTGGTTGTGAAGCTTTCTTT. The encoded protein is CSAPSGCEAFF.

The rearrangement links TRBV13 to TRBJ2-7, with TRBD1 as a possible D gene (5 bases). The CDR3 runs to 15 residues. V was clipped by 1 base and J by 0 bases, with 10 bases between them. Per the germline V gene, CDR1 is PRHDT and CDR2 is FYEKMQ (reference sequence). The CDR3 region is CASSLVSGISYEQYF. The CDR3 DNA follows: TGTGCCAGCAGCTTAGTTTCAGGGATCTCCTACGAGCAGTACTTC.

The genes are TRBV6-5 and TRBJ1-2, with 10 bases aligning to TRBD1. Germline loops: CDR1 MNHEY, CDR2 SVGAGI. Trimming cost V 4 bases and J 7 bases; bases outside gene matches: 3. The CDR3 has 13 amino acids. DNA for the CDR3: TGTGCCAGCAGTTGGGACAGGGGTGTTGGCTACACCTTC. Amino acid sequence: CASSWDRGVGYTF.

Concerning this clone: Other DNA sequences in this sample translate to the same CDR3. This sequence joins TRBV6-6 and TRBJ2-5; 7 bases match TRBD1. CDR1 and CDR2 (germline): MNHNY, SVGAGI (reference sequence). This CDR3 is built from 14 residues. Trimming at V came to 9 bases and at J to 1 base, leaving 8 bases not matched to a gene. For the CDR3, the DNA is TGTGCCAGTAACCCAAGGGGGCCCCAAGAGACCCAGTACTTC. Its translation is CASNPRGPQETQYF.

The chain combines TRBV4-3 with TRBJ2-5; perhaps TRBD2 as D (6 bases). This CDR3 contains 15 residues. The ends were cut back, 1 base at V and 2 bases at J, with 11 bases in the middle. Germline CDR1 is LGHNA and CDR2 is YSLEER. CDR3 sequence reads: CASSQVPSGQETQYF. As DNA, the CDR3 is TGCGCCAGCAGCCAAGTGCCCAGCGGGCAAGAGACCCAGTACTTC.

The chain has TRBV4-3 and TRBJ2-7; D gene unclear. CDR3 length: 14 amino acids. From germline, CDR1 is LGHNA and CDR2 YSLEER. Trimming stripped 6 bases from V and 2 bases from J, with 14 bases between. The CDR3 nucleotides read TGCGCCAGCAGTCCTCGACATACAACCTACGAGCAGTACTTC. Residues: CASSPRHTTYEQYF.

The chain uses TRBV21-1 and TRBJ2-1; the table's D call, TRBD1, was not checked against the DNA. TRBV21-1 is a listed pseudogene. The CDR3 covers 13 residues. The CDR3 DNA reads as TGTGCCAGCAGCAAAGGGGACAGGGAGTTAAAGTTCTTC. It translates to CASSKGDRELKFF.

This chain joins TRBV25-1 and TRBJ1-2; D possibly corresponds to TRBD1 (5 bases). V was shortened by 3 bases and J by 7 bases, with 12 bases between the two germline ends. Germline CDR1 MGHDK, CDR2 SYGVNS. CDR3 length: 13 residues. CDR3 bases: TGTGCCAGCAGTGAGCCGGGGCGGGGTGGCTACACCTTC. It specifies CASSEPGRGGYTF.

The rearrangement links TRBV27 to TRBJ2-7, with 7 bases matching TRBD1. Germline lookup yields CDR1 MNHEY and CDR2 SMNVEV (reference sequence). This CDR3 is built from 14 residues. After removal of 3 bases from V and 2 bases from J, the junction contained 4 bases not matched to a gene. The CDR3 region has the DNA TGTGCCAGCAGTTTCCGGGACAGAACCTACGAGCAGTACTTC. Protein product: CASSFRDRTYEQYF.

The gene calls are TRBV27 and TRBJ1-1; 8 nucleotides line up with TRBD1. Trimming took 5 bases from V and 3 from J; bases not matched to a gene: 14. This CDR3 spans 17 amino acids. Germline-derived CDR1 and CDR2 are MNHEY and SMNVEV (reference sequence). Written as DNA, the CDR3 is TGTGCCAGCAGTGAACCCTGGGACAGGACACCTGACACTGAAGCTTTCTTT. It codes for CASSEPWDRTPDTEAFF.

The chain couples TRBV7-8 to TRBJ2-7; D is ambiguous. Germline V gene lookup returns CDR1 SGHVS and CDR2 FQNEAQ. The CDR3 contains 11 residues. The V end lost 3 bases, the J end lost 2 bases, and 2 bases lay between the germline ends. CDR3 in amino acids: CASSFTYEQYF. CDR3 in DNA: TGTGCCAGCAGCTTCACCTACGAGCAGTACTTC.

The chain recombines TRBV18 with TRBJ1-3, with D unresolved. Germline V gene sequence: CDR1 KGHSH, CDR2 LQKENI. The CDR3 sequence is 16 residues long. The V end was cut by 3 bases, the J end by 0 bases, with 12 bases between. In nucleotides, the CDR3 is TGTGCCAGCTCACCCGCTGGAGGGCTCTCTGGAAACACCATATATTTT. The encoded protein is CASSPAGGLSGNTIYF.

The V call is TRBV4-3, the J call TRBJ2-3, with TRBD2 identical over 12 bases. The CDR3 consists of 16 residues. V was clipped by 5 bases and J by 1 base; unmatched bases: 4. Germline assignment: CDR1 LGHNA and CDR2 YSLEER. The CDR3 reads CASSARLAGGTDTQYF. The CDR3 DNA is TGCGCCAGCAGCGCCCGACTAGCGGGGGGCACAGATACGCAGTATTTT.

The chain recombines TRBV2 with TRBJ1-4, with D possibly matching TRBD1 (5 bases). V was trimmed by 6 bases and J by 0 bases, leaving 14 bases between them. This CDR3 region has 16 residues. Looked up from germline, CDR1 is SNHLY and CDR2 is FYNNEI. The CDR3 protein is CASSGYRSSTNEKLFF. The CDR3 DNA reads TGTGCCAGCAGCGGTTACAGGAGTTCAACTAATGAAAAACTGTTTTTT.

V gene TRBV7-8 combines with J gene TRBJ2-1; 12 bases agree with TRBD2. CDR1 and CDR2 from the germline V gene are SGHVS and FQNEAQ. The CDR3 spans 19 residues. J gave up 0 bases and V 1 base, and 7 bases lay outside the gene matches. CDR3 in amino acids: CASSLDSSGGALSYNEQFF. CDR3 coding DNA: TGTGCCAGCAGCTTAGACTCTAGCGGGGGGGCACTCTCCTACAATGAGCAGTTCTTC.

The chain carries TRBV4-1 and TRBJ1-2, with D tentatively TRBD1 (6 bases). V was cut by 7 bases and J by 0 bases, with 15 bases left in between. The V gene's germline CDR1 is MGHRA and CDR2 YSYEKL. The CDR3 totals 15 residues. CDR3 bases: TGCGCCAGCACCTCACTCGGACAGACTAACTATGGCTACACCTTC. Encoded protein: CASTSLGQTNYGYTF.